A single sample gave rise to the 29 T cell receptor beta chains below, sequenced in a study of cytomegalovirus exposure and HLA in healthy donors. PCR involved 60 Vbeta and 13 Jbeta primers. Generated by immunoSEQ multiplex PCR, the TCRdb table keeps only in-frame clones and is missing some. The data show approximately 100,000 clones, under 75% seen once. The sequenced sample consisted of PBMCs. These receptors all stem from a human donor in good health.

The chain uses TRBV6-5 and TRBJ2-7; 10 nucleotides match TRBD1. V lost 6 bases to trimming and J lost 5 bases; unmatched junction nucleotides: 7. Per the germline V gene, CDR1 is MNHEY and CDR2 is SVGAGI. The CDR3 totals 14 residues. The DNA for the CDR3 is TGTGCCAGCAGGGTGGACAGGGGGTACAACGAGCAGTACTTC. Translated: CASRVDRGYNEQYF.

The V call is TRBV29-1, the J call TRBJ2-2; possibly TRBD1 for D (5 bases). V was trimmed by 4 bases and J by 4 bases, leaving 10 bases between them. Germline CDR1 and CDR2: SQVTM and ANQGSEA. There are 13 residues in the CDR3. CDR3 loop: CSVVAGFTGELFF. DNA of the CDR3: TGCAGCGTTGTCGCAGGGTTCACCGGGGAGCTGTTTTTT.

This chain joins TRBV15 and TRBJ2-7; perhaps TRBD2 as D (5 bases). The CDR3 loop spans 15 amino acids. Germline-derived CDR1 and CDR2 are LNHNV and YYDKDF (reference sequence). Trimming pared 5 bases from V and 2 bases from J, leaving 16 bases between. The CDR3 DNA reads TGTGCCACCAGCTTTGGAAGGGAGTCTACCTACGAGCAGTACTTC. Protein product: CATSFGRESTYEQYF.

The CDR3 DNA follows: TGTGCCAGCAGCTCAGGACAGGGGGCGGGCGGGGAGCTGTTTTTT. Encoded protein: CASSSGQGAGGELFF. V and J are TRBV7-3 and TRBJ2-2; 11 bases fit TRBD1. The germline CDR1 and CDR2 sequences are SGHTA and FQGTGA. The V gene end was trimmed by 4 bases and the J gene end by 7 bases; junction bases not matched to a gene: 5. The CDR3 loop spans 15 amino acids.

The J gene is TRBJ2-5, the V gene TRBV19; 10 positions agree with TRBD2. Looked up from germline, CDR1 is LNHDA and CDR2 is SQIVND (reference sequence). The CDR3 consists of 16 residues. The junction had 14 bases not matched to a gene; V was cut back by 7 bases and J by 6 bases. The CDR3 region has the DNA TGTGCCAGTACCATGAAGCGGGGGGGAATAAGCCAGACCCAGTACTTC. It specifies CASTMKRGGISQTQYF.

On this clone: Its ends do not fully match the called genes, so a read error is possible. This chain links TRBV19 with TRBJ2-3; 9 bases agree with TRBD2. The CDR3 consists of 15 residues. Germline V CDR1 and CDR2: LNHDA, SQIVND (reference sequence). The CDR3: CASSQSGGSTDAQYF. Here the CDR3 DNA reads TGTGCCAGTAGCCAAAGCGGGGGGAGCACAGATGCGCAGTATTTT.

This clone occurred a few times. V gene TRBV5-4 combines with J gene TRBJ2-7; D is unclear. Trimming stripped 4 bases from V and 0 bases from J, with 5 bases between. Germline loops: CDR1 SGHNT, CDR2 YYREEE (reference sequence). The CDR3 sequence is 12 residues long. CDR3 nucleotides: TGTGCCAGCAGCAAGAGCTCCTACGAGCAGTACTTC. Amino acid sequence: CASSKSSYEQYF.

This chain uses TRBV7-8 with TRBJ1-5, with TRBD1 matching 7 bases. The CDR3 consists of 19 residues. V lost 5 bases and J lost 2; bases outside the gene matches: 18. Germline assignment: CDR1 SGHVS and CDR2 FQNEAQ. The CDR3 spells CASSPGAIGDSHRNQPQHF. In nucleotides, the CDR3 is TGTGCCAGCAGCCCAGGGGCGATCGGGGACAGCCATCGCAATCAGCCCCAGCATTTT. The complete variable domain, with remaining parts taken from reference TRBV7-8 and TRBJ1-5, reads GAGVSQSPRYKVAKRGQDVALRCDPISGHVSLFWYQQALGQGPEFLTYFQNEAQLDKSGLPSDRFFAERPEGSVSTLKIQRTQQEDSAVYLCASSPGAIGDSHRNQPQHFGDGTRLSIL.

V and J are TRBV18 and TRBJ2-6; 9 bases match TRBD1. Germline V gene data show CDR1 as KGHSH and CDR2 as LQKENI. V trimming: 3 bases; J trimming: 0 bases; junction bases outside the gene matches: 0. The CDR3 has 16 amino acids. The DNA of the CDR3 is TGTGCCAGCTCACCGACAGGGGGCTCTGGGGCCAACGTCCTGACTTTC. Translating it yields CASSPTGGSGANVLTF.

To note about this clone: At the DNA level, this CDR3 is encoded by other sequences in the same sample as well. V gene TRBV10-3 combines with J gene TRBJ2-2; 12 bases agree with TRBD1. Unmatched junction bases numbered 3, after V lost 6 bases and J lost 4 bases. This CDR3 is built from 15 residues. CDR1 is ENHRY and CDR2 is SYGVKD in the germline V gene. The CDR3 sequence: CAISRDRGPTGELFF. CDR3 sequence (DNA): TGTGCCATCAGCCGGGACAGGGGGCCCACCGGGGAGCTGTTTTTT.

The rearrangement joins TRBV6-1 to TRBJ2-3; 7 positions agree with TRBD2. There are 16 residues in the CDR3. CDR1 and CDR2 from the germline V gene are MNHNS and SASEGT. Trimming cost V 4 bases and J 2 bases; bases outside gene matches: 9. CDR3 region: CASSAKRGGYTDTQYF. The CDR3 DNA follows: TGTGCCAGCAGTGCCAAGCGGGGAGGGTACACAGATACGCAGTATTTT.

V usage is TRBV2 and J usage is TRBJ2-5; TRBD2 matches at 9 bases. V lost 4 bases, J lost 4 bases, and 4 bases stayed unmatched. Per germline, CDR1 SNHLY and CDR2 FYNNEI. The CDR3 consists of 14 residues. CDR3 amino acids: CASSVLLAGETQYF. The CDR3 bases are TGTGCCAGCAGTGTCTTACTAGCGGGAGAGACCCAGTACTTC.

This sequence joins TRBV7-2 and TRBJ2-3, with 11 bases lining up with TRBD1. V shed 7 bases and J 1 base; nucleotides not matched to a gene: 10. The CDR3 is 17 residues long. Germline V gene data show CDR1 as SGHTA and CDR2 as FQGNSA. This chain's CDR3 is CASTRGTGGFGTDTQYF. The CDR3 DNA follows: TGTGCCAGCACGAGGGGGACAGGGGGGTTCGGCACAGATACGCAGTATTTT.

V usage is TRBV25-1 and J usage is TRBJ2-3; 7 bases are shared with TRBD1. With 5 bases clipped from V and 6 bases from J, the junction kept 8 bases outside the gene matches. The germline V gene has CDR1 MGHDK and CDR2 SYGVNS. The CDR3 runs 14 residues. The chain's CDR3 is CASSLRGSGDTQYF. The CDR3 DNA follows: TGTGCCAGCAGTCTCAGGGGGTCAGGGGATACGCAGTATTTT.

CDR3 in DNA: TGTGCCAGCAGTTTACCAAGCGACAGGGGGCAGGATCAGCCCCAGCATTTT. This translates into CASSLPSDRGQDQPQHF. The chain uses TRBV27 and TRBJ1-5, with 10 positions matching TRBD1. The germline gives CDR1 MNHEY, CDR2 SMNVEV (reference sequence). This CDR3 spans 17 amino acids. With 2 bases clipped from V and 5 bases from J, the junction kept 9 bases outside the gene matches.

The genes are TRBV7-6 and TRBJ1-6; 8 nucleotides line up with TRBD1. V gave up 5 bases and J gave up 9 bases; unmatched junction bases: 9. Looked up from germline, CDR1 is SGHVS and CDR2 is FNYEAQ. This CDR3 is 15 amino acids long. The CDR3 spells CASSVTGDKGSPLHF. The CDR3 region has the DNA TGTGCCAGCAGCGTGACAGGGGATAAGGGTTCACCCCTCCACTTT.

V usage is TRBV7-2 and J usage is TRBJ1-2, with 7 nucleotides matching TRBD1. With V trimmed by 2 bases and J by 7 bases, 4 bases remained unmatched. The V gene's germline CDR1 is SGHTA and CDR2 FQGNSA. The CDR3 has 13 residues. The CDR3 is CASSLRQGVGYTF. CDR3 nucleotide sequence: TGTGCCAGCAGCTTACGACAGGGTGTTGGCTACACCTTC.

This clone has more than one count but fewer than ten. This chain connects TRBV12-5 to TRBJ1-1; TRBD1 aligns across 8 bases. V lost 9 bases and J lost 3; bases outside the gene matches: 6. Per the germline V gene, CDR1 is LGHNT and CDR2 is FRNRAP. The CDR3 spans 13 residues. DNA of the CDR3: TGTGCTAGCCGCATGACAGGGGACACTGAAGCTTTCTTT. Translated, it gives CASRMTGDTEAFF.

The chain's CDR3 is CASTKQGDTEAFF. The CDR3 DNA is TGTGCCAGCACCAAACAGGGGGACACTGAAGCTTTCTTT. The chain uses TRBV6-5 and TRBJ1-1; 8 nucleotides line up with TRBD1. After removal of 7 bases from V and 3 bases from J, the junction contained 4 bases not matched to a gene. Germline CDR1 and CDR2: MNHEY and SVGAGI. The CDR3 is made up of 13 amino acids.

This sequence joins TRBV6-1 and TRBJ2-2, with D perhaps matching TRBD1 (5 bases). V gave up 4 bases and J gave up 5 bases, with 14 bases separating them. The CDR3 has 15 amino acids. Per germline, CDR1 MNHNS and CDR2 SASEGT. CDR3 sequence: CASSAGREGTGELFF. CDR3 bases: TGTGCCAGCAGTGCGGGCAGGGAAGGTACCGGGGAGCTGTTTTTT.

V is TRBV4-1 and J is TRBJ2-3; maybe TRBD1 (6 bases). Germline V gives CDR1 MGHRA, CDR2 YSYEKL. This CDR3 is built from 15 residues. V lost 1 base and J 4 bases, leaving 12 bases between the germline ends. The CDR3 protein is CASSQVGAPPDTQYF. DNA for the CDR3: TGCGCCAGCAGCCAAGTGGGGGCCCCCCCAGATACGCAGTATTTT.

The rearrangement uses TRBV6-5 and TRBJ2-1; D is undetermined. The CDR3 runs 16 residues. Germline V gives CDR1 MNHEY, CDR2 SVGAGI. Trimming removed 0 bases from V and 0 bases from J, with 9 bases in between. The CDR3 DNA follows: TGTGCCAGCAGTTACTCTCTTTCGGGCTCCTACAATGAGCAGTTCTTC. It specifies CASSYSLSGSYNEQFF.

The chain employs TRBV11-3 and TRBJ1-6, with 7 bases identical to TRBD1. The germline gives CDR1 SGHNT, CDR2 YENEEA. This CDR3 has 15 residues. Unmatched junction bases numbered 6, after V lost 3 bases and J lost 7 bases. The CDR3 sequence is CASSFPGQQNSPLHF. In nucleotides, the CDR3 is TGTGCCAGCAGCTTTCCGGGACAGCAGAATTCACCCCTCCACTTT.

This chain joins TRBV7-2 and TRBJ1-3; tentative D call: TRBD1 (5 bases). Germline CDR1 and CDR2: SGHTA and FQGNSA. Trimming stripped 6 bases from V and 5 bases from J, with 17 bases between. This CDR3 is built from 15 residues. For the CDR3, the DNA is TGTGCCAGCAGTCGCCCGGGGGATGGGAGAAACACCATATATTTT. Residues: CASSRPGDGRNTIYF.

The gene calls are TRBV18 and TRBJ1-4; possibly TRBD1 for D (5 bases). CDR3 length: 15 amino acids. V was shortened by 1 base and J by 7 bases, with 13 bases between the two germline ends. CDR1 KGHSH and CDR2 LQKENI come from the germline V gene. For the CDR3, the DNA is TGTGCCAGCTCACCACAGCGGGACGGGGGTGAAAAACTGTTTTTT. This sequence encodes CASSPQRDGGEKLFF. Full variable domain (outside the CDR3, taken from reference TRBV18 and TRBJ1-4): NAGVMQNPRHLVRRRGQEARLRCSPMKGHSHVYWYRQLPEEGLKFMVYLQKENIIDESGMPKERFSAEFPKEGPSILRIQQVVRGDSAAYFCASSPQRDGGEKLFFGSGTQLSVL.

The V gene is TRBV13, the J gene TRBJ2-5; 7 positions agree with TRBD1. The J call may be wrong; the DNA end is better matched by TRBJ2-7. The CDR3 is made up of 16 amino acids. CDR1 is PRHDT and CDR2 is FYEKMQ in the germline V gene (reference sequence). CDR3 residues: CASSLADRDSPYEQYF. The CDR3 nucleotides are TGTGCCAGCAGCTTAGCGGACCGGGACAGCCCCTACGAGCAGTACTTC.

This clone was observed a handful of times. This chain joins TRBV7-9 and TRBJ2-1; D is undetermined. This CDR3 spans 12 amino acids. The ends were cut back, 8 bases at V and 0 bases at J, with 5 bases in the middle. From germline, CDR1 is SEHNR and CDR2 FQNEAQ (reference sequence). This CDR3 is CASVSSYNEQFF. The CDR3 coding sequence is TGTGCCAGCGTGAGCTCCTACAATGAGCAGTTCTTC.

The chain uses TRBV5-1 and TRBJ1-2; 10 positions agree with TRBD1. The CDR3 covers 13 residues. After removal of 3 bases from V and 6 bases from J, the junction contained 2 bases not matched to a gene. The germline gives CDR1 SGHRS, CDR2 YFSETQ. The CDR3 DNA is TGCGCCAGCAGCTGGGGGACAGGGGATGGCTACACCTTC. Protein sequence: CASSWGTGDGYTF.

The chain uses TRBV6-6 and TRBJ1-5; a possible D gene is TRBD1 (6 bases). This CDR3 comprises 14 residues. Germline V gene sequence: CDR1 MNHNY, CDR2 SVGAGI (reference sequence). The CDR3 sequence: CASDRAYSNQPQHF. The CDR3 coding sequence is TGTGCTTCGGACAGAGCCTATAGCAATCAGCCCCAGCATTTT.